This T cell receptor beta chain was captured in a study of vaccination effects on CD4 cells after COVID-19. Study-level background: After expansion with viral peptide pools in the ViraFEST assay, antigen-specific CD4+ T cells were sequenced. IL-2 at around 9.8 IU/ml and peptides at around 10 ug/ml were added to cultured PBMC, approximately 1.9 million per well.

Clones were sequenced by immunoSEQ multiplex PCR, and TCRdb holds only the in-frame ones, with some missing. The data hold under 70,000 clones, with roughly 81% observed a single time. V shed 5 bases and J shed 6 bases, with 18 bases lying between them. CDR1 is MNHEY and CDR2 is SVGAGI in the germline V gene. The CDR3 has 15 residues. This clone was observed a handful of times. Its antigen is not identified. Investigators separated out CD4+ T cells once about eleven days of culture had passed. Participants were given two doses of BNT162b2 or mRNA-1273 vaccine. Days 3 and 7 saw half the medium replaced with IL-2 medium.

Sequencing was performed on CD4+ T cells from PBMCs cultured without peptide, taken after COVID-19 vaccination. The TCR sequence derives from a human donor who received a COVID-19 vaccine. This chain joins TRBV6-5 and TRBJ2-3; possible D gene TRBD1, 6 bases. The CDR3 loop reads CASSNAGTSTDTQYF. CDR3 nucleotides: TGTGCCAGCAGTAACGCAGGGACATCGACTGATACGCAGTATTTT.